This T cell receptor beta chain was sequenced in a study of PD-1 blockade in classical Hodgkin lymphoma. The CDR3 has 13 residues. J was trimmed by 3 bases and V by 5 bases; bases with no gene match: 2. The germline V gene has CDR1 SGDLS and CDR2 YYNGEE. Repertoires were generated with immunoSEQ multiplex PCR, while TCRdb's copy carries only in-frame clones and drops some. The data hold 29,000 or so clones, with roughly 76% observed a single time. Regarding this clone: Its antigen is currently unknown.

Each patient experienced a relapse that followed autologous stem cell transplantation, and brentuximab vedotin exposure varied. Whole-study results and caveats: Complete responders showed a baseline diversity that resembled the diversity of newly diagnosed patients. Sources of repertoire differences remain undefined, possibly disease activity or prior therapy.

V gene TRBV9 combines with J gene TRBJ1-1; 9 positions match TRBD1. Sequenced material: peripheral blood mononuclear cells (PBMCs), taken before the second cycle of nivolumab. The TCR originated in a human donor with classical Hodgkin lymphoma. This chain's CDR3 is CASRGQGYTEAFF. The CDR3 DNA follows: TGTGCCAGCAGGGGACAGGGCTACACTGAAGCTTTCTTT.